The clone carrying this TCR beta chain is deemed medium-sized. Antigen specificity is unknown. These data belong to a study of vaccination and CD4 T cells after COVID-19. V lost 5 bases to trimming and J lost 0 bases, with 10 bases between them. In germline, CDR1 is DFQATT, CDR2 SNEGSKA (reference sequence). The CDR3 is 13 amino acids. Researchers used the Oncomine TCR Beta short-read assay to sequence DNA from cultured CD4+ T cells. Each CDR3 protein is one row after TCRdb ran MiXCR on the PCR reads. Here the sample spans nearly 15,000 distinct CDR3 sequences, 26% being singletons. Study-level points and caveats: Spike mono-reactivity was evident in 304 of the 307 vaccine-specific clones derived from convalescent patients.

The sample's treatment: approximately nine-day PBMC culture with coronavirus spike peptide pools or control peptides (ViraFEST assay). ViraFEST enlarged antigen-specific T cell populations with peptide pools and afterwards sequenced TCRs. Specimen: cultured CD4+ T cells from blood. The gene calls are TRBV20-1 and TRBJ1-1; maybe TRBD1 (6 bases). This TCR was sampled from a human donor with COVID-19. CDR3 nucleotide sequence: TGCAGTGCTTTGGGACATATGAACACTGAAGCTTTCTTT. As protein: CSALGHMNTEAFF.